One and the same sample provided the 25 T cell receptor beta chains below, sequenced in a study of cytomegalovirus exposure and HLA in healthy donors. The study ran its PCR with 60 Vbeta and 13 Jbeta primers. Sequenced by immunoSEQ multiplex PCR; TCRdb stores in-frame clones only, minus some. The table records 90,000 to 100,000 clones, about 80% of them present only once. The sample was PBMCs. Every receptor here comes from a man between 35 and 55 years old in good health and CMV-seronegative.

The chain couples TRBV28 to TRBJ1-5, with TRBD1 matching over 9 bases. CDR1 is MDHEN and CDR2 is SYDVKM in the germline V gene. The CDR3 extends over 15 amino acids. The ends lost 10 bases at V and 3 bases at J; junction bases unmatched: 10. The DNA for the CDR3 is TGTGCCACCCACCGGACAGGGGAACCCAATCAGCCCCAGCATTTT. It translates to CATHRTGEPNQPQHF.

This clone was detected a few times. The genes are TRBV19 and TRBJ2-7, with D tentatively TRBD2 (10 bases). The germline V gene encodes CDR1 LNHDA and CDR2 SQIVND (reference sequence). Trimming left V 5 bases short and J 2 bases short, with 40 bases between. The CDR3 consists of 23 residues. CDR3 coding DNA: TGTGCCAGTAGTCCCCAGGGGACAGGGTTCACTAGCGGGATCCGATTGACCCCCTACGAGCAGTACTTC. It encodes CASSPQGTGFTSGIRLTPYEQYF.

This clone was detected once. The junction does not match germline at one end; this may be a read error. This CDR3 is CASSQKQGNNEQLF. The CDR3 region has the DNA TGTGCCAGCAGCCAAAAACAGGGTAACAATGAGCAGCTCTTC. This chain links TRBV4-2 with TRBJ2-1; a possible D gene is TRBD1 (6 bases). The CDR3 is made up of 14 amino acids. Germline values: CDR1 LGHNA, CDR2 YNFKEQ.

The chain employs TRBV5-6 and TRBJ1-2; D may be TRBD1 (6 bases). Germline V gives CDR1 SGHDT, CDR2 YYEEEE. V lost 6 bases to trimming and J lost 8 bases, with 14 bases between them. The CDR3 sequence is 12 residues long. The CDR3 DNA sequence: TGTGCCAGCAATCAGGGGACGGGAGGCTACACCTTC. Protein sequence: CASNQGTGGYTF.

Here the CDR3 DNA reads TGTGCCAGTGAGGGAGAGGGTGGGCCCCAGCATTTT. Protein: CASEGEGGPQHF. The genes are TRBV19 and TRBJ1-5; D is undetermined. V was shortened by 8 bases and J by 9 bases, with 14 bases between the two germline ends. The CDR3 loop spans 12 amino acids. The germline V gene encodes CDR1 LNHDA and CDR2 SQIVND (reference sequence).

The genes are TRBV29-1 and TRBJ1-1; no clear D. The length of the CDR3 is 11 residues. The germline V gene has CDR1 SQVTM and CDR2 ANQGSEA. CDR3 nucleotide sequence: TGCACCGGGGTAACGAACACTGAAGCTTTCTTT. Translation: CTGVTNTEAFF.

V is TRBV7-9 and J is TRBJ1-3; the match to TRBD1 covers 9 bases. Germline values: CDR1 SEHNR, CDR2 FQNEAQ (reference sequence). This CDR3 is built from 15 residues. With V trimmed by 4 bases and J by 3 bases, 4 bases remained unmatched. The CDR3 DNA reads TGTGCCAGCAGCTCAACAGGGGGCCGTGGAAACACCATATATTTT. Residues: CASSSTGGRGNTIYF.

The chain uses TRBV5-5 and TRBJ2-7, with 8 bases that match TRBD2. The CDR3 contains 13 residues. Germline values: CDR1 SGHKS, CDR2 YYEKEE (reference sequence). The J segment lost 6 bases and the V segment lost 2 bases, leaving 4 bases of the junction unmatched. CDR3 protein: CASSFPGGSEQYF. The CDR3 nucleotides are TGTGCCAGCAGCTTCCCGGGAGGGAGCGAGCAGTACTTC.

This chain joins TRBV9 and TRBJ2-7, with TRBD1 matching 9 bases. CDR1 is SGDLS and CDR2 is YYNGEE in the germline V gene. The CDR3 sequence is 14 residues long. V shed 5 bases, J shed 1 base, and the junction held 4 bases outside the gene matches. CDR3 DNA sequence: TGTGCCAGCAGTCGGGGACAGGGATCCTACGAGCAGTACTTC. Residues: CASSRGQGSYEQYF.

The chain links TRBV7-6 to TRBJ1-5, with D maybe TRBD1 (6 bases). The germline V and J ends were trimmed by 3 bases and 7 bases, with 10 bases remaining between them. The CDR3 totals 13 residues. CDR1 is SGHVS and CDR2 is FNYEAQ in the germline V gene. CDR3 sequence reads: CASSLQGLQPQHF. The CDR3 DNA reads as TGTGCCAGCAGCTTGCAGGGGTTGCAGCCCCAGCATTTT.

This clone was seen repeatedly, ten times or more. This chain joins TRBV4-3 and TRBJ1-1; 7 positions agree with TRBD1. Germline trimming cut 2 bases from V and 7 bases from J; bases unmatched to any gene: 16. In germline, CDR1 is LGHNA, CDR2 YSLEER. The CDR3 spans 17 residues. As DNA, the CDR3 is TGCGCCAGCAGCCAAACACCGGGACAGTATATGAGGAGTGAAGCTTTCTTT. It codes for CASSQTPGQYMRSEAFF.

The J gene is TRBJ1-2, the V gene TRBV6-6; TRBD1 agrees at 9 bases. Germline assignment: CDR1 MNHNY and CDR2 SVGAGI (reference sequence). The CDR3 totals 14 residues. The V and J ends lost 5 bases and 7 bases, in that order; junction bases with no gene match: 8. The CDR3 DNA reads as TGTGCCAGCAGTCCCCCGGGACAGGGTTTTGGCTACACCTTC. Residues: CASSPPGQGFGYTF.

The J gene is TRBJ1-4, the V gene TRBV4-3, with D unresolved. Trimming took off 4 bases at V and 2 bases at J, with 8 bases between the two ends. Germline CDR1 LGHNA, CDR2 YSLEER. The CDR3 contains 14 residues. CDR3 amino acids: CASSRGGTNEKLFF. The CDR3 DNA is TGCGCCAGCAGCCGAGGAGGCACTAATGAAAAACTGTTTTTT.

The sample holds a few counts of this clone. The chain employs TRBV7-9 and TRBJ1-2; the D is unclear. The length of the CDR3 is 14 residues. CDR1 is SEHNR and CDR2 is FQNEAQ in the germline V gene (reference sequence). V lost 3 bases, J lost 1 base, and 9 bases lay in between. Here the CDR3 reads CASSFLEGNYGYTF. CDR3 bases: TGTGCCAGCAGCTTCCTGGAGGGTAACTATGGCTACACCTTC.

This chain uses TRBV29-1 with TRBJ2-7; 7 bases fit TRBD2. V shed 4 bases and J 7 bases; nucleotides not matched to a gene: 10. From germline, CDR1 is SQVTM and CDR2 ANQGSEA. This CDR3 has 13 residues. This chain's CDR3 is CSVVGGGPQEQYF. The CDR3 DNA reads TGCAGCGTTGTGGGGGGGGGTCCCCAGGAGCAGTACTTC.

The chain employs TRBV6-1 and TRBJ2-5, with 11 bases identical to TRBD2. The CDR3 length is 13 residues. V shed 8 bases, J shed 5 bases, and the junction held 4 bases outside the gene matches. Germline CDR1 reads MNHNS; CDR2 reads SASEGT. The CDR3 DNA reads TGTGCCAGCCACGCTAGCGGGAGGGAGACCCAGTACTTC. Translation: CASHASGRETQYF.

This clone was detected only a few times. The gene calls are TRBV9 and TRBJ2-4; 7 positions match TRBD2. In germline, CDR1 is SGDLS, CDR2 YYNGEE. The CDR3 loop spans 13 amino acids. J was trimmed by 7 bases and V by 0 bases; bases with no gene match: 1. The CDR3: CASSVGEGNIQYF. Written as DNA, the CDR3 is TGTGCCAGCAGCGTAGGGGAGGGGAACATTCAGTACTTC.

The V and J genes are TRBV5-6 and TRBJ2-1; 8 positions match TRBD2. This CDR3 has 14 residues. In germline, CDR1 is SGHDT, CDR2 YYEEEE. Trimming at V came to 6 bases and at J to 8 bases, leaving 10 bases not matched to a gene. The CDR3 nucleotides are TGTGCCAGCACCCGGGAGGGGGGGACCGATGAGCAGTTCTTC. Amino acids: CASTREGGTDEQFF.

DNA of the CDR3: TGTGCCAGCAGCTTGCAGGTAGCAACTAATGAAAAACTGTTTTTT. This encodes CASSLQVATNEKLFF. The gene calls are TRBV5-6 and TRBJ1-4; no clear D gene. Deletions cut 1 base from V and 0 bases from J, with 7 bases between. The CDR3 is 15 amino acids. Germline CDR1 reads SGHDT; CDR2 reads YYEEEE.

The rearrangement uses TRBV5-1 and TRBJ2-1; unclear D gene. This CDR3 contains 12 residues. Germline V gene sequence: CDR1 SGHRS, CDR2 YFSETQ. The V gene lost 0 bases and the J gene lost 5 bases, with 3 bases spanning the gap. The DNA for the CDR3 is TGCGCCAGCAGCTTGGTAGACAATGAGCAGTTCTTC. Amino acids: CASSLVDNEQFF. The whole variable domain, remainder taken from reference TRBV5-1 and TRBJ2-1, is KAGVTQTPRYLIKTRGQQVTLSCSPISGHRSVSWYQQTPGQGLQFLFEYFSETQRNKGNFPGRFSGRQFSNSRSEMNVSTLELGDSALYLCASSLVDNEQFFGPGTRLTVL.

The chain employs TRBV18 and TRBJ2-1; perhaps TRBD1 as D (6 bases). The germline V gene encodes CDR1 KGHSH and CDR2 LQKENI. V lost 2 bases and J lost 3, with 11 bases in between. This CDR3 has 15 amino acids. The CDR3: CASSPLQGVYNEQFF. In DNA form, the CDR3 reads TGTGCCAGCTCACCATTACAGGGCGTCTACAATGAGCAGTTCTTC.

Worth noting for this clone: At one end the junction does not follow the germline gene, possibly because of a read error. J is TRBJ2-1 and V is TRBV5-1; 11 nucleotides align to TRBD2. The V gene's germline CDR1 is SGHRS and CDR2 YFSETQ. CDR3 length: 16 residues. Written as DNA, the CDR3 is TGCGTCAGCAGCTTGGAAAAAAGGCTAGCGGGAGGTGAGCAGTTCTTC. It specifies CVSSLEKRLAGGEQFF.

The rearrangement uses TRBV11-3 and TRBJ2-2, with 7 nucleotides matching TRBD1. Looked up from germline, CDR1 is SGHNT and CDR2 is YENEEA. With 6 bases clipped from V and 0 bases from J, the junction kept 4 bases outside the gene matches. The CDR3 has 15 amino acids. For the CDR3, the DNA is TGTGCCAGCAGGTTGGGACAGACGAACACCGGGGAGCTGTTTTTT. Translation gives CASRLGQTNTGELFF.

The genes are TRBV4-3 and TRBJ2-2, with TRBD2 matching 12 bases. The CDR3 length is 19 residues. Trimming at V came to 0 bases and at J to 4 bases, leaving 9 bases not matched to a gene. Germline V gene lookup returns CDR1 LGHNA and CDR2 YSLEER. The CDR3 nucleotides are TGCGCCAGCAGCCAAGAGGCTAGCGGGAGGGCCCGGGCCACCGGGGAGCTGTTTTTT. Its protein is CASSQEASGRARATGELFF.

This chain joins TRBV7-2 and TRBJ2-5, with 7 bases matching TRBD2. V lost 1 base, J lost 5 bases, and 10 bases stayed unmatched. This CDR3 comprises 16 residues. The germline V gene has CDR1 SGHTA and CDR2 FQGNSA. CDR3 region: CASSLGPFLAVETQYF. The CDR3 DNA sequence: TGTGCCAGCAGCTTAGGCCCCTTTCTAGCGGTCGAGACCCAGTACTTC.